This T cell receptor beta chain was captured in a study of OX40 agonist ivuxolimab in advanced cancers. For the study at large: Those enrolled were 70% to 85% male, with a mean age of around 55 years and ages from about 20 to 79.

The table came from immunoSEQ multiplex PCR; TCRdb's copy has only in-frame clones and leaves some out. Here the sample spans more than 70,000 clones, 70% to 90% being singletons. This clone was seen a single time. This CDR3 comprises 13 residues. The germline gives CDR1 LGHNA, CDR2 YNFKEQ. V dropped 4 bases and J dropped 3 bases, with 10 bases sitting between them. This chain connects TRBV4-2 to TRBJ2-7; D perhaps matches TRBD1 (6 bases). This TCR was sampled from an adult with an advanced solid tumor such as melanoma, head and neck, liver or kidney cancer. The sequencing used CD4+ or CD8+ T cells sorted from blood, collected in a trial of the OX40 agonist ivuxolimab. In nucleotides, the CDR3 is TGTGCCAGCAGCCCCGACAGGAACTACGAGCAGTACTTC. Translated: CASSPDRNYEQYF.